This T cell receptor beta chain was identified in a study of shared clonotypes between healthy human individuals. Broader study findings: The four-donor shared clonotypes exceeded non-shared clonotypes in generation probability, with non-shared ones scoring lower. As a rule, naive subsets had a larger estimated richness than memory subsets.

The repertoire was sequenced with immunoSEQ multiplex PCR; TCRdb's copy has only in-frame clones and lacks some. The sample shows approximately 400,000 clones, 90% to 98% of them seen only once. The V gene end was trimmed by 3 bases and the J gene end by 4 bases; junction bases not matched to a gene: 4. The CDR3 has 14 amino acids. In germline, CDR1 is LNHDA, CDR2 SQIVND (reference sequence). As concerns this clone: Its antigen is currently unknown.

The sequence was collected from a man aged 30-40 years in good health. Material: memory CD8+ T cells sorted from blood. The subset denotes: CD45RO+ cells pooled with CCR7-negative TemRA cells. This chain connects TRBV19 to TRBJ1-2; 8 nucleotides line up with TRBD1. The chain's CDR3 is CASSIGDRTYGYTF. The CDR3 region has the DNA TGTGCCAGTAGTATTGGGGACAGGACCTATGGCTACACCTTC.